Presented here are 24 T cell receptor beta chains from one specimen sequenced in a study of human T cells and chemical hapten exposure. Time point here: patch test 1, 2 weeks after DPC sensitization. As for treatment: therapeutic diphenylcyclopropenone sensitization with weekly scalp DPC. MiXCR, applied by TCRdb to the RACE reads, yields one record per CDR3 protein. The repertoire holds 70,000 to 80,000 distinct CDR3 sequences, with 32% as singletons. This material consisted of whole blood, taken in connection with sensitization to the hapten diphenylcyclopropenone (DPC). The receptors were sampled from a man aged 40-49 years with alopecia areata. Some clones in this sample may be carry-over from other donors' samples.

The J gene is TRBJ2-7, the V gene TRBV29-1; D remains ambiguous. Trimming took 3 bases from V and 6 from J, leaving 21 bases between them. The CDR3 length is 15 residues. Germline CDR1 is SQVTM and CDR2 is ANQGSEA. The CDR3 sequence: CSVDGGPLRPTEQYF. The CDR3 DNA is TGCAGCGTTGACGGCGGACCCCTTCGGCCCACCGAGCAGTACTTC.

This clonotype was counted between two and nine times. The chain recombines TRBV20-1 with TRBJ2-1; 11 bases are shared with TRBD2. V was pared by 0 bases and J by 6 bases, with 4 bases of the junction left unmatched. Germline V gene lookup returns CDR1 DFQATT and CDR2 SNEGSKA (reference sequence). This CDR3 is built from 15 residues. CDR3 in amino acids: CSARDPLAGVNEQFF. The CDR3 DNA reads as TGCAGTGCTAGAGATCCACTAGCGGGAGTCAATGAGCAGTTCTTC.

The chain combines TRBV5-1 with TRBJ1-5; no clear D. CDR1 is SGHRS, CDR2 YFSETQ, per germline. The CDR3 extends over 14 amino acids. V was shortened by 4 bases and J by 3 bases, with 11 bases between the two germline ends. The CDR3 loop reads CASSPGILNQPQHF. As DNA, the CDR3 is TGCGCCAGCAGCCCCGGGATCCTCAATCAGCCCCAGCATTTT.

The V call is TRBV9, the J call TRBJ2-1, with TRBD2 matching 9 bases. Losses at the gene ends were 3 bases for V and 6 bases for J; bases not matched to a gene: 10. This CDR3 comprises 16 residues. CDR1 is SGDLS and CDR2 is YYNGEE in the germline V gene. Written as DNA, the CDR3 is TGTGCCAGCAGCGCCGGTAGCGGGAGTATGGGCAATGAGCAGTTCTTC. It yields the protein CASSAGSGSMGNEQFF. Full variable domain (remainder filled in from reference TRBV9 and TRBJ2-1): DSGVTQTPKHLITATGQRVTLRCSPRSGDLSVYWYQQSLDQGLQFLIQYYNGEERAKGNILERFSAQQFPDLHSELNLSSLELGDSALYFCASSAGSGSMGNEQFFGPGTRLTVL.

This clonotype has a handful of counts. The chain combines TRBV7-9 with TRBJ1-6, with D hard to call. From germline, CDR1 is SEHNR and CDR2 FQNEAQ (reference sequence). The CDR3 consists of 12 residues. V gave up 2 bases and J gave up 7 bases, with 3 bases separating them. The CDR3 nucleotides are TGTGCCAGCAGCTTACCGAATTCACCCCTCCACTTT. Translation: CASSLPNSPLHF.

The count of this clonotype is one. The gene calls are TRBV27 and TRBJ2-1, with TRBD2 identical over 10 bases. The J segment lost 4 bases and the V segment lost 3 bases, leaving 9 bases of the junction unmatched. The CDR3 totals 17 residues. CDR1 MNHEY and CDR2 SMNVEV come from the germline V gene (reference sequence). The CDR3 reads CASSLHTSGVPYNEQFF. The CDR3 nucleotides read TGTGCCAGCAGTTTGCATACTAGCGGGGTCCCTTACAATGAGCAGTTCTTC.

A few counts support this clonotype. CDR3: CASIQRGLAGDEQFF. DNA for the CDR3: TGTGCCAGCATACAAAGGGGACTAGCGGGAGATGAGCAGTTCTTC. The rearrangement joins TRBV5-8 to TRBJ2-1, with TRBD2 matching over 14 bases. The CDR3 covers 15 residues. V was pared by 6 bases and J by 8 bases, with 7 bases of the junction left unmatched. Per germline, CDR1 SGHTS and CDR2 YDEGEE.

This clonotype appeared a few times. V usage is TRBV12-3 or TRBV12-4 and J usage is TRBJ2-1, with TRBD2 identical over 7 bases. V was clipped by 9 bases and J by 0 bases; unmatched bases: 11. This CDR3 has 16 residues. This CDR3 is CASGGLAAHSYNEQFF. DNA of the CDR3: TGTGCCAGTGGAGGGCTAGCGGCACACTCCTACAATGAGCAGTTCTTC.

J is TRBJ1-1 and V is TRBV24-1; TRBD1 matches at 7 bases. Germline V CDR1 and CDR2: KGHDR, SFDVKD. Trimming cost V 9 bases and J 3 bases; bases outside gene matches: 3. There are 12 residues in the CDR3. In DNA, the CDR3 is TGTGCCACCCGGGACAGTCACACTGAAGCTTTCTTT. Translated, it gives CATRDSHTEAFF.

The chain combines TRBV9 with TRBJ2-1; D possibly corresponds to TRBD1 (5 bases). V lost 0 bases, J lost 0 bases, and 16 bases lay in between. This CDR3 is 18 amino acids long. Germline CDR1 and CDR2: SGDLS and YYNGEE. CDR3 protein: CASSVESSGASSYNEQFF. The CDR3 DNA follows: TGTGCCAGCAGCGTAGAAAGTTCTGGGGCAAGCTCCTACAATGAGCAGTTCTTC.

The V gene is TRBV7-9, the J gene TRBJ2-1; 9 positions agree with TRBD1. The CDR3 runs 17 residues. V shed 5 bases and J 2 bases; nucleotides not matched to a gene: 10. Germline V gives CDR1 SEHNR, CDR2 FQNEAQ (reference sequence). In DNA, the CDR3 is TGTGCCAGCAGCCCTAGGGCGCGGGACAGGGCCTACAATGAGCAGTTCTTC. Its translation is CASSPRARDRAYNEQFF.

The chain is built from TRBV28 and TRBJ2-2, with D perhaps matching TRBD1 (5 bases). Trimming took off 3 bases at V and 5 bases at J, with 19 bases between the two ends. CDR1 is MDHEN and CDR2 is SYDVKM in the germline V gene. CDR3 length equals 17 residues. The CDR3 nucleotides read TGTGCCAGCAGTTTGGGTTTATTGACAGCAGGGACCGGGGAGCTGTTTTTT. Its protein product is CASSLGLLTAGTGELFF.

This chain links TRBV7-9 with TRBJ2-7, with 7 bases lining up with TRBD1. The CDR3 consists of 14 residues. After removal of 1 base from V and 4 bases from J, the junction contained 4 bases not matched to a gene. Per the germline V gene, CDR1 is SEHNR and CDR2 is FQNEAQ (reference sequence). CDR3 DNA sequence: TGTGCCAGCAGCTTAGACCTGACAGGGTACGAGCAGTACTTC. Protein sequence: CASSLDLTGYEQYF.

The chain has TRBV7-8 and TRBJ2-1; 12 bases map to TRBD2. The J segment lost 7 bases and the V segment lost 4 bases, leaving 5 bases of the junction unmatched. Germline values: CDR1 SGHVS, CDR2 FQNEAQ. The length of the CDR3 is 15 residues. The CDR3 bases are TGTGCCAGCAGCTACAGACTAGCGGGAGTTAATGAGCAGTTCTTC. This gives the protein CASSYRLAGVNEQFF.

The chain recombines TRBV6-2 or TRBV6-3 with TRBJ1-1; D perhaps matches TRBD1 (6 bases). CDR1 is MNHEY and CDR2 is SVGEGT in the germline V gene. V was pared by 6 bases and J by 6 bases, with 23 bases between. The CDR3 covers 16 residues. CDR3 sequence reads: CASRDESGGRTSEAFF. The CDR3 region has the DNA TGTGCCAGCAGAGACGAAAGTGGGGGCCGTACCTCTGAAGCTTTCTTT.

The CDR3: CASSLMGLAGGKRDTQYF. The CDR3 DNA follows: TGTGCCAGCAGCTTAATGGGACTAGCGGGAGGGAAAAGAGATACGCAGTATTTT. This chain links TRBV7-3 with TRBJ2-3; TRBD2 matches 16 bases. Germline V gives CDR1 SGHTA, CDR2 FQGTGA. The trim removed 1 base at V and 5 bases at J, leaving 6 bases unmatched. The CDR3 is 18 residues long. Full variable domain (outside the CDR3, taken from reference TRBV7-3 and TRBJ2-3): GAGVSQTPSNKVTEKGKYVELRCDPISGHTALYWYRQSLGQGPEFLIYFQGTGAADDSGLPNDRFFAVRPEGSVSTLKIQRTERGDSAVYLCASSLMGLAGGKRDTQYFGPGTRLTVL.

The CDR3 DNA reads TGTGCCAGCAGTTATATCACGAACACCGGGGAGCTGTTTTTT. Translation: CASSYITNTGELFF. J is TRBJ2-2 and V is TRBV6-5, with no clear D. This CDR3 has 14 amino acids. Trimming left V 3 bases short and J 0 bases short, with 5 bases between. CDR1 and CDR2 from the germline V gene are MNHEY and SVGAGI.

This chain connects TRBV20-1 to TRBJ2-1; TRBD2 might be the D (6 bases). Germline CDR1 and CDR2: DFQATT and SNEGSKA (reference sequence). The CDR3 loop spans 13 amino acids. The V end was cut by 0 bases, the J end by 3 bases, with 6 bases between. CDR3 sequence: CSAREGGYNEQFF. For the CDR3, the DNA is TGCAGTGCTAGAGAGGGAGGCTACAATGAGCAGTTCTTC.

The chain employs TRBV7-9 and TRBJ2-6; D is ambiguous. Germline V gene data show CDR1 as SEHNR and CDR2 as FQNEAQ (reference sequence). The CDR3 length is 16 residues. Trimming cost V 2 bases and J 0 bases, with 8 bases left between them. The CDR3 DNA reads TGTGCCAGCAGCTTATTGGCAGTCTCTGGGGCCAACGTCCTGACTTTC. It encodes CASSLLAVSGANVLTF.

The chain has TRBV5-1 and TRBJ2-6; 11 nucleotides align to TRBD1. The CDR3 contains 20 residues. CDR1 is SGHRS and CDR2 is YFSETQ in the germline V gene. V gave up 4 bases and J gave up 0 bases; unmatched junction bases: 12. This CDR3 is CASSRGTGGTPLSGANVLTF. CDR3 bases: TGCGCCAGCAGCAGAGGGACAGGGGGTACCCCGCTCTCTGGGGCCAACGTCCTGACTTTC.

The chain carries TRBV11-2 and TRBJ2-1, with 10 nucleotides matching TRBD2. Per germline, CDR1 SGHAT and CDR2 FQNNGV. The trim removed 5 bases at V and 8 bases at J, leaving 12 bases unmatched. The CDR3 has 16 residues. CDR3 nucleotides: TGTGCCAGCAGCCCCTGGAGGGGACTAGCGAGCCATGAGCAGTTCTTC. Protein sequence: CASSPWRGLASHEQFF.

CDR3 region: CASSPVRGYGYTF. DNA for the CDR3: TGTGCCAGCAGCCCGGTTCGGGGCTATGGCTACACCTTC. This rearrangement joins TRBV7-9 to TRBJ1-2, with D uncertain. V lost 5 bases and J 4 bases, leaving 11 bases between the germline ends. Germline CDR1 is SEHNR and CDR2 is FQNEAQ (reference sequence). CDR3 length: 13 residues.

This clonotype appeared a few times. V is TRBV28 and J is TRBJ2-2; D gene uncertain. The CDR3 has 17 amino acids. V was trimmed by 2 bases and J by 3 bases, leaving 16 bases between them. CDR1 and CDR2 from the germline V gene are MDHEN and SYDVKM. The CDR3 sequence: CASSLPTGGPYTGELFF. CDR3 in DNA: TGTGCCAGCAGTTTACCGACTGGCGGACCCTACACCGGGGAGCTGTTTTTT.

The chain joins TRBV6-5 to TRBJ2-5; 7 positions match TRBD1. Trimming removed 5 bases from V and 1 base from J; junction bases left unmatched: 4. The germline V gene encodes CDR1 MNHEY and CDR2 SVGAGI. The CDR3 loop spans 14 amino acids. CDR3 region: CASSRGQSQETQYF. The CDR3 DNA sequence: TGTGCCAGCAGTAGGGGACAGAGCCAAGAGACCCAGTACTTC.